What follows are 19 T cell receptor beta chains derived from one specimen sequenced in a study of breast tumors, draining lymph nodes, adjacent tissues. Samples came from axillary lymph nodes draining the breast cancer. TCRdb redid the calling of the multiplex PCR reads with MiXCR, one entry per CDR3 protein. This sample carries 200,000 to 250,000 distinct CDR3 sequences, less than 35% of them seen once, and the ten largest clones take approximately 3.7%. Sequencing was carried out using axillary lymph node tissue. The receptors were gathered from a female donor with breast cancer. Some clones in this sample may be carry-over from other donors' samples.

In its sample, this clonotype was seen a few times. Since no conserved phenylalanine or tryptophan closes the CDR3, a read error is the likely cause. The DNA is omitted, as the CDR3 cannot be located on it reliably, and the CDR3 follows TCRdb's listing. The chain uses TRBV7-9 and TRBJ1-1; the table's D call, TRBD1, was not checked against the DNA. The CDR3 length equals 11 residues, ends included. Germline values: CDR1 SEHNR, CDR2 FQNEAQ (reference sequence). The CDR3 protein is CASSLVGRNFY.

This clonotype showed up just a few times. Since a much larger clone is just one base distant, this may be a read error. The chain recombines TRBV4-1 with TRBJ2-5, with D perhaps given as TRBD1 or TRBD2 (5 bases each). This CDR3 region has 14 residues. Germline CDR1 is MGHRA and CDR2 is YSYEKL. The CDR3 DNA reads as TGCGCCGGCAGCCACGAGGGGTGGAAGGAGACCCAGTACTTC. The encoded protein is CAGSHEGWKETQYF.

This clonotype was counted between two and nine times. The chain is built from TRBV6-1 and TRBJ1-6; D not resolved. V dropped 6 bases and J dropped 5 bases, with 8 bases sitting between them. The CDR3 covers 13 residues. Germline CDR1 and CDR2: MNHNS and SASEGT. CDR3 sequence: CASRLSDNSPLHF. Here the CDR3 DNA reads TGTGCCAGCAGATTGTCAGATAATTCACCCCTCCACTTT.

This clonotype was seen many times. The chain joins TRBV6-6 to TRBJ2-5; a possible D gene is TRBD2 (5 bases). Trimming took 5 bases from V and 4 from J, leaving 17 bases between them. The CDR3 loop spans 15 amino acids. Germline CDR1 MNHNY, CDR2 SVGAGI (reference sequence). The CDR3 reads CASSPSASPRETQYF. CDR3 sequence (DNA): TGTGCCAGCAGTCCCTCGGCTAGCCCCCGAGAGACCCAGTACTTC.

Many counts were recorded for this clonotype. V is TRBV6-5 and J is TRBJ1-2, with a possible D match to TRBD1 (5 bases). The CDR3 contains 15 residues. The ends were cut back, 6 bases at V and 7 bases at J, with 21 bases in the middle. Germline CDR1 and CDR2: MNHEY and SVGAGI. CDR3 in DNA: TGTGCCAGCAGACCCTCCGGGACCCACGCGGGTGGCTACACCTTC. Amino acid sequence: CASRPSGTHAGGYTF.

This clonotype was counted once. The chain couples TRBV10-3 to TRBJ1-2, with D perhaps matching TRBD1 (5 bases). The CDR3 spans 14 residues. V was pared by 2 bases and J by 5 bases, with 12 bases between. Per the germline V gene, CDR1 is ENHRY and CDR2 is SYGVKD. CDR3 in amino acids: CAISEEPRDYGYTF. Here the CDR3 DNA reads TGTGCCATCAGTGAGGAGCCCAGGGATTATGGCTACACCTTC.

This clonotype was counted ten times or more. This chain uses TRBV10-3 with TRBJ1-2; D gene ambiguous. Trimming shortened V by 3 bases and J by 4 bases, and 9 bases separated the two germline ends. CDR3 size: 13 residues. CDR1 ENHRY and CDR2 SYGVKD come from the germline V gene. DNA for the CDR3: TGTGCCATCAGTGAAACAGAGACCTATGGCTACACCTTC. This codes for CAISETETYGYTF.

In its sample, this clonotype was seen a few times. The rearrangement uses TRBV28 and TRBJ2-3; a possible D gene is TRBD2 (6 bases). CDR3 length: 12 amino acids. Germline CDR1 is MDHEN and CDR2 is SYDVKM. With 6 bases removed from V and 6 bases from J, the gap between germline ends came to 10 bases. CDR3 sequence reads: CASRTSMDTQYF. CDR3 in DNA: TGTGCCAGCAGGACTAGTATGGATACGCAGTATTTT.

The chain couples TRBV18 to TRBJ2-2; D may be TRBD2 (7 bases). The ends were cut back, 3 bases at V and 6 bases at J, with 11 bases in the middle. Germline CDR1 KGHSH, CDR2 LQKENI. This CDR3 region has 14 residues. CDR3 coding DNA: TGTGCCAGCTCACCGCGCGGGGGCTCCGGGGAGCTGTTTTTT. Translation: CASSPRGGSGELFF.

This clonotype was counted many times. CDR3 sequence (DNA): TGCGCCAGCAGCTTAAGGTCTGAAAATTCACCCCTCCACTTT. Translated: CASSLRSENSPLHF. The chain has TRBV5-1 and TRBJ1-6; D gene uncertain. The CDR3 covers 14 residues. The ends were cut back, 2 bases at V and 7 bases at J, with 10 bases in the middle. The germline CDR1 and CDR2 sequences are SGHRS and YFSETQ.

Many counts were recorded for this clonotype. The chain couples TRBV19 to TRBJ2-1; TRBD2 aligns across 9 bases. The CDR3 is 15 residues long. Losses at the gene ends were 3 bases for V and 4 bases for J; bases not matched to a gene: 4. Germline-derived CDR1 and CDR2 are LNHDA and SQIVND (reference sequence). Here the CDR3 DNA reads TGTGCCAGTAGTATGTTAGCGGGGGATTACAATGAGCAGTTCTTC. Its translation is CASSMLAGDYNEQFF.

This clonotype was recorded many times. The chain recombines TRBV4-1 with TRBJ2-7; 9 nucleotides match TRBD2. CDR1 and CDR2 (germline): MGHRA, YSYEKL. The CDR3 runs to 15 residues. Unmatched junction bases numbered 5, after V lost 3 bases and J lost 2 bases. The chain's CDR3 is CASSQGAGGTYEQYF. In nucleotides, the CDR3 is TGCGCCAGCAGCCAGGGAGCGGGAGGCACCTACGAGCAGTACTTC.

This clonotype was observed a handful of times. The chain links TRBV9 to TRBJ2-7; 10 nucleotides agree with TRBD1. CDR3 size: 16 residues. Unmatched junction bases numbered 4, after V lost 0 bases and J lost 1 base. Germline CDR1 and CDR2: SGDLS and YYNGEE. The CDR3 sequence is CASSVGRGQGSYEQYF. CDR3 nucleotide sequence: TGTGCCAGCAGCGTAGGTCGGGGACAGGGGTCCTACGAGCAGTACTTC.

This clonotype was observed a few times. V and J are TRBV6-5 and TRBJ1-2; D is unclear. Trimming left V 2 bases short and J 0 bases short, with 10 bases between. Germline loops: CDR1 MNHEY, CDR2 SVGAGI. The CDR3 has 15 amino acids. Written as DNA, the CDR3 is TGTGCCAGCAGTTACCGCGGACCTACTAACTATGGCTACACCTTC. Translating gives CASSYRGPTNYGYTF.

The gene calls are TRBV5-1 and TRBJ1-2; TRBD1 aligns across 7 bases. The CDR3 loop spans 16 amino acids. With 3 bases clipped from V and 1 base from J, the junction kept 9 bases outside the gene matches. Germline loops: CDR1 SGHRS, CDR2 YFSETQ. CDR3 protein: CASSSTGTVDNYGYTF. The CDR3 DNA reads as TGCGCCAGCAGCTCTACCGGGACAGTTGATAACTATGGCTACACCTTC.

In this sample, this clonotype turned up once. With a much larger clone just one base away, this may be a read error. In this CDR3 the conserved last residue, phenylalanine or tryptophan, is missing, so a read error is likely. The DNA is left out, because the CDR3 cannot be placed on it with certainty; the CDR3 is given as TCRdb lists it. The rearrangement joins TRBV20-1 to TRBJ1-5; the table names TRBD1, a call not compared with the DNA. Germline CDR1 is DFQATT and CDR2 is SNEGSKA (reference sequence). The CDR3 spans 12 residues, counting both ends. This CDR3 reads CSASFGGQPRHS.

This clonotype was found a few times. The chain recombines TRBV5-1 with TRBJ2-1; 13 nucleotides match TRBD2. Germline lookup yields CDR1 SGHRS and CDR2 YFSETQ. The CDR3 has 15 residues. V shed 5 bases, J shed 8 bases, and the junction held 7 bases outside the gene matches. CDR3 residues: CASRQLAGGQDEQFF. The DNA for the CDR3 is TGCGCCAGCAGACAACTAGCGGGGGGGCAGGATGAGCAGTTCTTC.

V usage is TRBV6-1 and J usage is TRBJ2-7; D tentatively fits TRBD1 or TRBD2 (5 bases each). Germline V CDR1 and CDR2: MNHNS, SASEGT. CDR3 size: 14 residues. V shed 9 bases and J shed 5 bases, with 20 bases lying between them. CDR3 bases: TGTGCCAGATGTATTAATCCGGGACGCAACGAGCAGTACTTC. This gives the protein CARCINPGRNEQYF.

The CDR3 DNA reads TGCGCCAGCAGTGGGGGACTCGGACAAGAGACCCAGTACTTC. It translates to CASSGGLGQETQYF. The genes are TRBV10-1 and TRBJ2-5; possibly TRBD2 for D (6 bases). Trimming took 4 bases from V and 2 from J, leaving 11 bases between them. CDR3 length: 14 residues. Germline V gene data show CDR1 as WNHNN and CDR2 as SYGVQD (reference sequence).